These T cell receptor beta chains were read from a single sample in a study of neoadjuvant nivolumab and ipilimumab in lung cancer. Assay: immunoSEQ multiplex PCR; the TCRdb copy retains only in-frame clones and omits some. Among approximately 17,000 clones, roughly 76% were seen once, and the ten largest hold 8%. The material sequenced was tumor tissue, taken after neoadjuvant nivolumab, alone or with ipilimumab, at or shortly before surgery. The source of these receptors is an adult with non-small cell lung cancer. The CDR3 runs from the conserved cysteine through the conserved F or W.

cdr3_length: 18; j_call: TRBJ1-2; v_call: TRBV5-4; cdr3_aa: CASSFWDRVIKPIYGYTF
cdr3_length: 13; j_call: TRBJ1-2; v_call: TRBV5-1; cdr3_aa: CASSTQGTNGYTF
cdr3_length: 18; j_call: TRBJ2-3; v_call: TRBV6-1; cdr3_aa: CASSAFEGGGRGTDTQYF
cdr3_length: 12; j_call: TRBJ1-1; v_call: TRBV6-6; cdr3_aa: CASSRGGTEAFF
cdr3_length: 13; j_call: TRBJ1-1; v_call: TRBV14; cdr3_aa: CASSQDWSGPPAF
cdr3_length: 13; j_call: TRBJ1-1; v_call: TRBV6-1; cdr3_aa: CASSKDQGPEAFF
cdr3_length: 13; j_call: TRBJ1-1; v_call: TRBV9; cdr3_aa: CASSVRVNTEAFF
cdr3_length: 14; j_call: TRBJ2-3; v_call: TRBV5-1; cdr3_aa: CASSLDTSTDTQYF
cdr3_length: 16; j_call: TRBJ2-7; v_call: TRBV7-2; cdr3_aa: CASSLASGGMTYEQYF
cdr3_length: 14; j_call: TRBJ1-1; v_call: TRBV4-1; cdr3_aa: CASSHNRVNTEAFF
cdr3_length: 13; j_call: TRBJ1-6; v_call: TRBV2; cdr3_aa: CASSDNSNSPLHF
cdr3_length: 13; j_call: TRBJ1-1; v_call: TRBV6-5; cdr3_aa: CASGGGVNTEAFF
cdr3_length: 14; j_call: TRBJ1-1; v_call: TRBV7-9; cdr3_aa: CASSRDPGATEAFF
cdr3_length: 14; j_call: TRBJ1-6; v_call: TRBV5-4; cdr3_aa: CASSPTTRNSPLHF
cdr3_length: 14; j_call: TRBJ1-2; v_call: TRBV2; cdr3_aa: CASSLDRLQGGYTF
cdr3_length: 15; j_call: TRBJ1-5; v_call: TRBV6-6; cdr3_aa: CASSQRDRAYQPQHF
cdr3_length: 17; j_call: TRBJ1-1; v_call: TRBV9; cdr3_aa: CASNTLSGGTGFGEAFF
cdr3_length: 14; j_call: TRBJ2-7; v_call: TRBV30; cdr3_aa: CAWIGEGRGYEQYF
cdr3_length: 15; j_call: TRBJ1-5; v_call: TRBV27; cdr3_aa: CASSTRGGGNQPQHF
cdr3_length: 14; j_call: TRBJ1-4; v_call: TRBV2; cdr3_aa: CASRRPSTNEKLFF
cdr3_length: 17; j_call: TRBJ1-2; v_call: TRBV7-6; cdr3_aa: CASSLAIAGGNNYGYTF
cdr3_length: 14; j_call: TRBJ1-1; v_call: TRBV29-1; cdr3_aa: CSVETGGGGTEAFF
cdr3_length: 17; j_call: TRBJ2-3; v_call: TRBV11-2; cdr3_aa: CASSLDGSGGRTDTQYF
cdr3_length: 15; j_call: TRBJ1-1; v_call: TRBV11-1; cdr3_aa: CASSPEGRVNTEAFF
cdr3_length: 15; j_call: TRBJ2-3; v_call: TRBV29-1; cdr3_aa: CSVDSGGTETDTQYF
cdr3_length: 17; j_call: TRBJ1-4; v_call: TRBV2; cdr3_aa: CASSDLGFGTGNEKLFF
cdr3_length: 12; j_call: TRBJ1-2; v_call: TRBV5-6; cdr3_aa: CASSDSNYGYTF
cdr3_length: 13; j_call: TRBJ1-4; v_call: TRBV7-9; cdr3_aa: CASSLAQNEKLFF
cdr3_length: 15; j_call: TRBJ1-5; v_call: TRBV29-1; cdr3_aa: CSVTTLGGSNQPQHF
cdr3_length: 13; j_call: TRBJ2-2; v_call: TRBV6-6; cdr3_aa: CASSGDLAGELFF